The 25 T cell receptor beta chains below come from one sample, sequenced in a study of T cell responses to AZD1222 COVID-19 vaccine. Sequencing was performed with immunoSEQ multiplex PCR; in TCRdb, only in-frame clones are kept and a portion is missing. The sample has about 160,000 clones; approximately 93% are singletons. This specimen was peripheral blood, taken on day 0 of AZD1222 vaccination. The receptor set was obtained from an adult in good health.

The CDR3 bases are TGTGCCAGCAGTTCCGCAATAACCTACGAGCAGTACTTC. Residues: CASSSAITYEQYF. V gene TRBV12-3 or TRBV12-4 combines with J gene TRBJ2-7; D is uncertain. This CDR3 has 13 amino acids. Between the trimmed V and J ends, which lost 4 bases and 2 bases, there was a span of 9 bases.

V is TRBV27 and J is TRBJ1-5; D not resolved. This CDR3 is built from 13 residues. The germline V gene encodes CDR1 MNHEY and CDR2 SMNVEV (reference sequence). Trimming shortened V by 3 bases and J by 5 bases, and 8 bases separated the two germline ends. The CDR3 DNA reads as TGTGCCAGCAGTTTTGGGGTCCATCAGCCCCAGCATTTT. Amino acid sequence: CASSFGVHQPQHF.

The chain joins TRBV10-3 to TRBJ1-5; D gene ambiguous. This CDR3 has 14 residues. Per the germline V gene, CDR1 is ENHRY and CDR2 is SYGVKD. V was trimmed by 0 bases and J by 4 bases, leaving 7 bases between them. Here the CDR3 DNA reads TGTGCCATCAGTGAGTCAGGAGGAAATCAGCCCCAGCATTTT. Residues: CAISESGGNQPQHF.

The rearrangement uses TRBV5-1 and TRBJ1-2; D is ambiguous. V lost 3 bases, J lost 0 bases, and 9 bases lay in between. CDR3 size: 14 residues. The V gene's germline CDR1 is SGHRS and CDR2 YFSETQ. The DNA for the CDR3 is TGCGCCAGCAGCTACCATCCAGCTAACTATGGCTACACCTTC. Its translation: CASSYHPANYGYTF.

The chain recombines TRBV4-3 with TRBJ2-6, with D maybe TRBD2 (5 bases). The germline V and J ends were trimmed by 0 bases and 2 bases, with 8 bases remaining between them. Germline-derived CDR1 and CDR2 are LGHNA and YSLEER. The CDR3 contains 16 residues. The CDR3 here is CASSQDDGTGANVLTF. CDR3 DNA: TGCGCCAGCAGCCAAGACGACGGGACTGGGGCCAACGTCCTGACTTTC.

V usage is TRBV7-8 and J usage is TRBJ1-1, with D unclear. Germline CDR1 reads SGHVS; CDR2 reads FQNEAQ. The CDR3 runs to 13 residues. V was clipped by 4 bases and J by 1 base, with 7 bases between them. The CDR3 loop reads CASSSKQNTEAFF. CDR3 coding DNA: TGTGCCAGCAGCTCGAAGCAGAACACTGAAGCTTTCTTT.

This sequence joins TRBV6-2 or TRBV6-3 and TRBJ1-3; D ambiguous. The CDR3 sequence is 14 residues long. Germline V gene data show CDR1 as MNHEY and CDR2 as SVGEGT. Trimming left V 2 bases short and J 3 bases short, with 8 bases between. CDR3 loop: CASSYGLSGNTIYF. In DNA form, the CDR3 reads TGTGCCAGCAGTTACGGGCTAAGTGGAAACACCATATATTTT.

This chain uses TRBV27 with TRBJ2-7, with 8 bases that match TRBD1. CDR1 is MNHEY and CDR2 is SMNVEV in the germline V gene (reference sequence). The CDR3 is 15 amino acids. Unmatched junction bases numbered 2, after V lost 0 bases and J lost 1 base. The CDR3 region has the DNA TGTGCCAGCAGTTTATCATGGACAGGGTCCTACGAGCAGTACTTC. It specifies CASSLSWTGSYEQYF.

V and J are TRBV11-2 and TRBJ2-3, with 7 bases identical to TRBD2. V gave up 4 bases and J gave up 0 bases; unmatched junction bases: 4. This CDR3 region has 15 residues. Germline V lookup: CDR1 SGHAT, CDR2 FQNNGV. The CDR3 coding sequence is TGTGCCAGCAGCTCACCGGGGGGAAGCACAGATACGCAGTATTTT. It yields the protein CASSSPGGSTDTQYF. The variable domain in full, with the rest retrieved from reference TRBV11-2 and TRBJ2-3, is EAGVAQSPRYKIIEKRQSVAFWCNPISGHATLYWYQQILGQGPKLLIQFQNNGVVDDSQLPKDRFSAERLKGVDSTLKIQPAKLEDSAVYLCASSSPGGSTDTQYFGPGTRLTVL.

The rearrangement uses TRBV7-8 and TRBJ1-6; D call uncertain. V lost 4 bases and J lost 10, with 11 bases in between. CDR3 length: 13 amino acids. Germline assignment: CDR1 SGHVS and CDR2 FQNEAQ. The CDR3 sequence is CASSSEEGSPLHF. In DNA, the CDR3 is TGTGCCAGCAGCTCCGAAGAGGGATCACCCCTCCACTTT.

This clone was seen a single time. V and J are TRBV28 and TRBJ2-7; D is ambiguous. Germline V gene data show CDR1 as MDHEN and CDR2 as SYDVKM. This CDR3 is built from 12 residues. V lost 4 bases and J lost 3, with 7 bases in between. CDR3 DNA sequence: TGTGCCAGCAGTTCCTCGAACTACGAGCAGTACTTC. As protein: CASSSSNYEQYF.

This chain joins TRBV6-1 and TRBJ2-2; D possibly matches TRBD1 or TRBD2 (5 bases each). Trimming stripped 3 bases from V and 5 bases from J, with 10 bases between. The CDR3 has 14 residues. CDR1 and CDR2 (germline): MNHNS, SASEGT. DNA for the CDR3: TGTGCCAGCAGTGAGGGACCCCGAACCGGGGAGCTGTTTTTT. Encoded protein: CASSEGPRTGELFF.

V gene TRBV28 combines with J gene TRBJ1-5, with 11 bases that match TRBD1. Looked up from germline, CDR1 is MDHEN and CDR2 is SYDVKM. CDR3 length: 19 residues. V dropped 7 bases and J dropped 7; count of bases not matched to a gene: 21. Here the CDR3 reads CASIVSPGTGGSPAQPQHF. CDR3 DNA: TGTGCCAGCATCGTCTCGCCGGGGACAGGGGGTTCTCCGGCACAGCCCCAGCATTTT.

The gene calls are TRBV6-1 and TRBJ1-5; D unclear. CDR3 length: 12 amino acids. CDR1 is MNHNS, CDR2 SASEGT, per germline. V was pared by 1 base and J by 7 bases, with 5 bases between. In nucleotides, the CDR3 is TGTGCCAGCAGTGAAGGCGCCCAGCCCCAGCATTTT. Protein product: CASSEGAQPQHF.

The rearrangement joins TRBV5-4 to TRBJ2-7, with 7 bases aligning to TRBD1. CDR3 size: 18 residues. Germline-derived CDR1 and CDR2 are SGHNT and YYREEE (reference sequence). J gave up 0 bases and V 4 bases, and 16 bases lay outside the gene matches. The DNA of the CDR3 is TGTGCCAGCAGCCGAGGGCCACAGGGGACCTCGGGCTCCTACGAGCAGTACTTC. Its translation is CASSRGPQGTSGSYEQYF.

The gene calls are TRBV3-1 (or the pseudogene TRBV3-2) and TRBJ1-2; D perhaps matches TRBD1 (5 bases). The V and J ends lost 0 bases and 4 bases respectively, with 12 bases between them. The CDR3 runs 15 residues. Germline CDR1 reads LGHDT; CDR2 reads YNNKEL (reference sequence). CDR3 in DNA: TGTGCCAGCAGCCAAGACACCGGGACCATCTATGGCTACACCTTC. Translated, it gives CASSQDTGTIYGYTF.

The chain uses TRBV30 and TRBJ1-6; 8 bases map to TRBD1. Germline lookup yields CDR1 GTSNPN and CDR2 SVGIG (reference sequence). The CDR3 is 13 amino acids. After removal of 5 bases from V and 9 bases from J, the junction contained 6 bases not matched to a gene. The CDR3: CAWDGTGRSPLHF. CDR3 coding DNA: TGTGCCTGGGACGGGACAGGCCGTTCACCCCTCCACTTT.

Comment on this clone: The sample carries other DNA sequences with the same CDR3. The rearrangement links TRBV28 to TRBJ2-3; D call uncertain. CDR3 length equals 11 residues. CDR1 and CDR2 (germline): MDHEN, SYDVKM. Deletions cut 2 bases from V and 5 bases from J, with 2 bases between. This chain's CDR3 is CASSLRDTQYF. The DNA of the CDR3 is TGTGCCAGCAGTTTAAGAGATACGCAGTATTTT.

The V call is TRBV5-6, the J call TRBJ2-7; a possible D gene is TRBD2 (5 bases). V shed 3 bases and J shed 1 base, with 11 bases lying between them. There are 14 residues in the CDR3. CDR1 and CDR2 from the germline V gene are SGHDT and YYEEEE. CDR3 DNA: TGTGCCAGCAGCTATGGACTGGATTCCTACGAGCAGTACTTC. It encodes CASSYGLDSYEQYF.

This rearrangement joins TRBV11-2 to TRBJ1-3, with a tentative D call TRBD1 (5 bases). The CDR3 runs to 16 residues. The germline gives CDR1 SGHAT, CDR2 FQNNGV. Trimming removed 4 bases at V and 0 bases at J, with 13 bases between. CDR3 sequence (DNA): TGTGCCAGCAGCTGGATATACGGGACCTCTGGAAACACCATATATTTT. Protein: CASSWIYGTSGNTIYF.

The chain is built from TRBV28 and TRBJ1-4; 8 bases align to TRBD1. The CDR3 has 12 residues. V dropped 7 bases and J dropped 11; count of bases not matched to a gene: 6. Germline V gene data show CDR1 as MDHEN and CDR2 as SYDVKM. CDR3 protein: CASTTRTGKLFF. Here the CDR3 DNA reads TGTGCCAGCACCACCAGGACAGGGAAACTGTTTTTT. Drawing the rest from reference TRBV28 and TRBJ1-4, the complete variable domain is DVKVTQSSRYLVKRTGEKVFLECVQDMDHENMFWYRQDPGLGLRLIYFSYDVKMKEKGDIPEGYSVSREKKERFSLILESASTNQTSMYLCASTTRTGKLFFGSGTQLSVL.

V is TRBV4-3 and J is TRBJ2-5, with D possibly matching TRBD2 (6 bases). The CDR3 runs to 16 residues. With 1 base removed from V and 0 bases from J, the gap between germline ends came to 12 bases. Per the germline V gene, CDR1 is LGHNA and CDR2 is YSLEER. DNA of the CDR3: TGCGCCAGCAGCCAAGGGGCGGGGCCAGACCAAGAGACCCAGTACTTC. This codes for CASSQGAGPDQETQYF.

This chain joins TRBV6-5 and TRBJ1-2; D gene uncertain. The CDR3 sequence is 14 residues long. Germline V gene data show CDR1 as MNHEY and CDR2 as SVGAGI. V dropped 6 bases and J dropped 2 bases, with 13 bases sitting between them. CDR3 DNA sequence: TGTGCCAGCAGCCGGACGGCTTTAAACTATGGCTACACCTTC. Residues: CASSRTALNYGYTF.

The rearrangement uses TRBV29-1 and TRBJ2-5; D may be TRBD1 (5 bases). This CDR3 is 12 amino acids long. Germline-derived CDR1 and CDR2 are SQVTM and ANQGSEA. V was trimmed by 3 bases and J by 1 base, leaving 6 bases between them. This chain's CDR3 is CSVDRVQETQYF. DNA for the CDR3: TGCAGCGTTGACAGGGTCCAAGAGACCCAGTACTTC.

V gene TRBV18 combines with J gene TRBJ2-1; 13 bases fit TRBD2. Germline CDR1 KGHSH, CDR2 LQKENI. V dropped 3 bases and J dropped 4; count of bases not matched to a gene: 15. The CDR3 covers 20 residues. The CDR3 here is CASSPLFWAPTSGGYNEQFF. In DNA, the CDR3 is TGTGCCAGCTCACCTCTTTTCTGGGCCCCGACTAGCGGGGGGTACAATGAGCAGTTCTTC.